The present entry profiles one TCR beta chain with its context. Its antigen is not identified. These data belong to a study of OX40 agonist ivuxolimab in advanced cancers. Germline CDR1 reads SGHTA; CDR2 reads FQGNSA. V was cut by 5 bases and J by 8 bases, with 13 bases left in between. CDR3 length equals 13 residues. Findings of the study overall: Fewer expanded clones were found on average in CD4+ than in CD8+ T cells.

Sequenced by immunoSEQ multiplex PCR; TCRdb stores in-frame clones only, minus some. The sample lists some 50,000 clones; approximately 78% were seen once. This TCR came from an adult with an advanced solid tumor such as melanoma, head and neck, liver or kidney cancer. V usage is TRBV7-2 and J usage is TRBJ1-3; weak D call: TRBD1 (5 bases). The source material was CD4+ or CD8+ T cells sorted from blood, sampled in a trial of the OX40 agonist ivuxolimab. DNA of the CDR3: TGTGCCAGCAGCCCCCACGGGGCATACACCATATATTTT. It yields the protein CASSPHGAYTIYF.